This T cell receptor beta chain came from a study of beta chain features in type 1 diabetes. Overall study results and limits: Type 1 diabetes patients had moderately but significantly shorter TCRB CDR3s in all four CD4+ subsets. More deletions and fewer insertions at VDJ junctions were found in patients with type 1 diabetes.

Comments on this clone: Its matching antigen is unknown.

Sequenced material consisted of expressed TCRB transcripts (all of the isolated RNA was reverse transcribed). Clones were read by immunoSEQ multiplex PCR, and TCRdb kept only the in-frame ones, dropping some. The table records 500,000 to 850,000 clones, around 15% of them present only once. CDR3 size: 14 residues. Germline CDR1 and CDR2: SGDLS and YYNGEE. Trimming cost V 0 bases and J 2 bases; bases outside gene matches: 1. Sequenced sample: naive CD4+ T cells from blood. The chain uses TRBV9 and TRBJ2-5, with TRBD2 matching over 7 bases. This receptor was taken from a man aged 18 to 30 with type 1 diabetes. CDR3 DNA: TGTGCCAGCAGCGTAGCGGGACTACAAGAGACCCAGTACTTC. This encodes CASSVAGLQETQYF.